This T cell receptor beta chain was captured in a study of T cells after yellow fever vaccination. Study background: Low-cell-number fractions underwent preparation using SMART-Seq v4 Ultra Low Input.

The CDR3 runs 15 residues. The germline V gene encodes CDR1 MGHDK and CDR2 SYGVNS. Trimming at V came to 6 bases and at J to 4 bases, leaving 7 bases not matched to a gene. TCRdb used MiXCR to reprocess the 5' RACE reads, holding one entry per CDR3 protein. The sample yields about 310,000 distinct CDR3 sequences, around 4% seen once. The sequenced sample was PBMCs, obtained on the day of the yellow fever booster vaccination. The TCR originated in a man between 18 and 35 years old who received the YFV17D yellow fever vaccine. J is TRBJ1-1 and V is TRBV25-1; the match to TRBD1 covers 11 bases. For the CDR3, the DNA is TGTGCCAGCAGCGTTGGGGGGACAGGGGGCACTGAAGCTTTCTTT. Translating it yields CASSVGGTGGTEAFF.